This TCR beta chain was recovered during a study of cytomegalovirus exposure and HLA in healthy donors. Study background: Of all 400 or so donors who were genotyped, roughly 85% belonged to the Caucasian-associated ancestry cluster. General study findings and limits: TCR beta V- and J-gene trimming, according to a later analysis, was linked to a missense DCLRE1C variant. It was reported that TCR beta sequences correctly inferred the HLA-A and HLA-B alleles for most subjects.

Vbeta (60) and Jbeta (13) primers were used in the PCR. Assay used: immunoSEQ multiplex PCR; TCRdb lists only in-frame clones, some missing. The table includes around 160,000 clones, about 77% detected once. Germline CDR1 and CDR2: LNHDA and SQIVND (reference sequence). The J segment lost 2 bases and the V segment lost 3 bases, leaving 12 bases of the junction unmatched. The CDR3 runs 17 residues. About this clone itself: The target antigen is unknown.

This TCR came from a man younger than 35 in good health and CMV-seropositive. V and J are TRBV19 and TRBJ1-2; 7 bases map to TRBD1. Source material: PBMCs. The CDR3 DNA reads TGTGCCAGTAGTATCGGGACAGAACCCTACAAGAACTATGGCTACACCTTC. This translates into CASSIGTEPYKNYGYTF.